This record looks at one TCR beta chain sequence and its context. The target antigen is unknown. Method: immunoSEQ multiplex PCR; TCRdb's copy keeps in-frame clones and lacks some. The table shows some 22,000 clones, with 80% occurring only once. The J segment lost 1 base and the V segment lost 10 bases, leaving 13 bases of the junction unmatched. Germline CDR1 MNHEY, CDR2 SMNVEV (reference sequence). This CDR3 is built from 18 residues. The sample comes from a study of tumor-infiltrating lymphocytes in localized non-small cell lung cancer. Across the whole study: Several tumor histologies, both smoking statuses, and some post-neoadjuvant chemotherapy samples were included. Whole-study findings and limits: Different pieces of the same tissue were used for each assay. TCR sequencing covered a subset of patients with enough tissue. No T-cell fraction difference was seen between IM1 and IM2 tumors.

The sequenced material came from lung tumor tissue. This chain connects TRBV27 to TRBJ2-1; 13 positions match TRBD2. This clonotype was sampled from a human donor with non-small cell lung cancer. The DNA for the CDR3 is TGTGCCACCTCAGGGACTAGCGGGATCCTCTCGTCCTACAATGAGCAGTTCTTC. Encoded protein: CATSGTSGILSSYNEQFF.